The 16 T cell receptor beta chains given below trace back to one sample, sequenced in a study of shared clonotypes between healthy human individuals. Produced via immunoSEQ multiplex PCR; TCRdb's table is partial and in-frame only. This sample has under 700,000 clones, with 95% found just once. Naive-designated CD8 cells lacked CD45RO, were positively enriched for CCR7, and omitted terminally differentiated effector memory CD45RA+ cells. Sequencing used naive CD8+ T cells sorted from blood. The receptors derive from a woman aged 25 to 39 in good health.

In this sample, this clone turned up once. For the CDR3, the DNA is TGTGCCAGCAGTTTTTCCTCCACACCAACAACCCCCCTGTTTTTT. This translates into CASSFSSTPTTPLFF. The genes are TRBV27 and TRBJ1-4; no definite D call. The CDR3 is 15 residues long. CDR1 MNHEY and CDR2 SMNVEV come from the germline V gene (reference sequence). The V and J ends lost 3 bases and 14 bases respectively, with 22 bases between them.

This clone was recorded only once. The chain employs TRBV27 and TRBJ2-3; D uncertain. This CDR3 has 11 amino acids. Trimming pared 4 bases from V and 4 bases from J, leaving 3 bases between. The germline V gene encodes CDR1 MNHEY and CDR2 SMNVEV (reference sequence). CDR3 sequence (DNA): TGTGCCAGCAGTTGGTCAGATACGCAGTATTTT. This sequence encodes CASSWSDTQYF.

V is TRBV5-6 and J is TRBJ2-7, with D maybe TRBD1 (5 bases). Germline V lookup: CDR1 SGHDT, CDR2 YYEEEE. V shed 3 bases and J shed 9 bases, with 13 bases lying between them. The length of the CDR3 is 12 residues. The CDR3 nucleotides read TGTGCCAGCAGCTGGAATCAGGGTTTGCAGTACTTC. It specifies CASSWNQGLQYF.

A remark on this clone: A junction end diverges from the germline sequence, so it may reflect a read error. Other DNA sequences in the same sample also yield this CDR3. CDR3 DNA: TGTGCCAGCAGTTCCGGGACAAACTCTGTATGGGAGACTCAGTACTTC. This encodes CASSSGTNSVWETQYF. The chain links TRBV28 to TRBJ2-5; D perhaps matches TRBD1 (6 bases). The CDR3 contains 16 residues. Germline values: CDR1 MDHEN, CDR2 SYDVKM.

This clone was counted once. This chain links TRBV29-1 with TRBJ2-7; TRBD1 matches 7 bases. CDR1 is SQVTM, CDR2 ANQGSEA, per germline. The CDR3 is 19 residues long. The V gene end was trimmed by 4 bases and the J gene end by 2 bases; junction bases not matched to a gene: 23. The CDR3 DNA reads TGCAGCGTTGTTGGGTGGGGACAGAAGGCTGACATCTGGGCCTACGAGCAGTACTTC. This translates into CSVVGWGQKADIWAYEQYF.

The V call is TRBV6-4, the J call TRBJ2-1, with D unclear. The V end was cut by 3 bases, the J end by 3 bases, with 6 bases between. The CDR3 is made up of 13 amino acids. The germline V gene encodes CDR1 MRHNA and CDR2 SNTAGT. The CDR3 DNA reads as TGTGCCAGCAGTGAAACCAGCTACAATGAGCAGTTCTTC. Encoded protein: CASSETSYNEQFF.

The chain joins TRBV28 to TRBJ1-1; D is ambiguous. Germline V gives CDR1 MDHEN, CDR2 SYDVKM. Trimming took off 1 base at V and 6 bases at J, with 3 bases between the two ends. The CDR3 sequence is 11 residues long. For the CDR3, the DNA is TGTGCCAGCAGTTTATCCGCTGAAGCTTTCTTT. Translating it yields CASSLSAEAFF.

V is TRBV7-2 and J is TRBJ2-3, with TRBD2 as a possible D gene (6 bases). There are 15 residues in the CDR3. V was cut by 1 base and J by 0 bases, with 8 bases left in between. CDR1 and CDR2 (germline): SGHTA, FQGNSA. The CDR3 nucleotides are TGTGCCAGCAGCTTAGTCGGGAGTAGCACAGATACGCAGTATTTT. It codes for CASSLVGSSTDTQYF.

This chain links TRBV5-1 with TRBJ2-7; 7 nucleotides align to TRBD2. V was clipped by 2 bases and J by 0 bases; unmatched bases: 20. Germline loops: CDR1 SGHRS, CDR2 YFSETQ. CDR3 length equals 20 residues. In DNA, the CDR3 is TGCGCCAGCAGCTTAAGAATGACCCAGCGGGACCGGCAATACTCCTACGAGCAGTACTTC. This codes for CASSLRMTQRDRQYSYEQYF.

This clone was seen just once. The chain recombines TRBV28 with TRBJ1-4; D might be TRBD1 (6 bases). V lost 4 bases and J 0 bases, leaving 21 bases between the germline ends. This CDR3 has 19 amino acids. In germline, CDR1 is MDHEN, CDR2 SYDVKM. CDR3: CASSSFFRTGSPTNEKLFF. For the CDR3, the DNA is TGTGCCAGCAGTTCCTTCTTTAGAACAGGGAGCCCAACTAATGAAAAACTGTTTTTT.

The V and J genes are TRBV28 and TRBJ2-2; D unresolved. Trimming removed 5 bases at V and 1 base at J, with 8 bases between. CDR3 length: 14 amino acids. Germline V gene data show CDR1 as MDHEN and CDR2 as SYDVKM. The CDR3 loop reads CASSPQQNTGELFF. The CDR3 DNA reads as TGTGCCAGCAGTCCACAGCAGAACACCGGGGAGCTGTTTTTT.

The genes are TRBV9 and TRBJ1-2, with a possible D match to TRBD1 (5 bases). Trimming took off 3 bases at V and 4 bases at J, with 22 bases between the two ends. This CDR3 is 17 amino acids long. In germline, CDR1 is SGDLS, CDR2 YYNGEE. The CDR3 spells CASSGGVGPELVYGYTF. The CDR3 DNA reads as TGTGCCAGCAGCGGCGGTGTGGGGCCAGAGCTAGTCTATGGCTACACCTTC.

J is TRBJ1-5 and V is TRBV7-8; D is undetermined. Trimming pared 1 base from V and 9 bases from J, leaving 7 bases between. Per germline, CDR1 SGHVS and CDR2 FQNEAQ. This CDR3 is 12 amino acids long. CDR3 bases: TGTGCCAGCAGCTTAGATTCTCGGCCCCAGCATTTT. Its translation: CASSLDSRPQHF.

V gene TRBV7-8 combines with J gene TRBJ2-5; TRBD1 is a possible D gene (6 bases). Looked up from germline, CDR1 is SGHVS and CDR2 is FQNEAQ. The CDR3 sequence is 17 residues long. V shed 3 bases and J shed 3 bases, with 20 bases lying between them. This CDR3 reads CASSLDKYRVRKETQYF. DNA for the CDR3: TGTGCCAGCAGCTTGGACAAATACAGGGTTAGGAAAGAGACCCAGTACTTC.

The chain combines TRBV4-1 with TRBJ1-1; D call uncertain. The CDR3 sequence is 17 residues long. Germline V CDR1 and CDR2: MGHRA, YSYEKL. The V gene lost 4 bases and the J gene lost 0 bases, with 18 bases spanning the gap. As DNA, the CDR3 is TGCGCCAGCAGCCTCCCATTCGGGGAACGAATGAACACTGAAGCTTTCTTT. It is translated as CASSLPFGERMNTEAFF.

The chain links TRBV28 to TRBJ2-7, with D possibly being TRBD2 (5 bases). Trimming took off 3 bases at V and 1 base at J, with 10 bases between the two ends. The V gene's germline CDR1 is MDHEN and CDR2 SYDVKM. The CDR3 runs to 14 residues. The CDR3: CASSLRAKSYEQYF. CDR3 DNA: TGTGCCAGCAGTTTGAGGGCTAAGTCCTACGAGCAGTACTTC.